These 3 T cell receptor beta chains were sequenced from one sample in a study of blood T cell repertoires in COVID-19. The table came from immunoSEQ multiplex PCR; TCRdb's copy has only in-frame clones and leaves some out. Of 55,000 to 95,000 clones in the sample, 65% to 85% were seen once. Sequencing was carried out using peripheral blood. Every receptor here comes from a woman aged 55-69 years with acute or convalescent COVID-19.

This chain joins TRBV18 and TRBJ2-1, with TRBD2 identical over 8 bases. The CDR3 consists of 19 residues. Trimming cost V 1 base and J 0 bases; bases outside gene matches: 11. Germline CDR1 reads KGHSH; CDR2 reads LQKENI. The CDR3 coding sequence is TGTGCCAGCTCACCACTATCCGGCGGGGGGACGAGCTCCTACAATGAGCAGTTCTTC. Amino acids: CASSPLSGGGTSSYNEQFF.

This clone was found once. The gene calls are TRBV28 and TRBJ2-2, with 10 bases fitting TRBD2. V shed 2 bases, J shed 1 base, and the junction held 10 bases outside the gene matches. This CDR3 is built from 19 residues. Germline-derived CDR1 and CDR2 are MDHEN and SYDVKM. In DNA, the CDR3 is TGTGCCAGCAGTTTAGTTTTGGCTAGCGGGAGTTTGAACACCGGGGAGCTGTTTTTT. Its translation: CASSLVLASGSLNTGELFF. The whole variable domain, filled in from reference TRBV28 and TRBJ2-2, reads DVKVTQSSRYLVKRTGEKVFLECVQDMDHENMFWYRQDPGLGLRLIYFSYDVKMKEKGDIPEGYSVSREKKERFSLILESASTNQTSMYLCASSLVLASGSLNTGELFFGEGSRLTVL.

This chain links TRBV5-1 with TRBJ1-1; TRBD1 aligns across 8 bases. Per the germline V gene, CDR1 is SGHRS and CDR2 is YFSETQ. The CDR3 is 16 residues long. V lost 6 bases to trimming and J lost 0 bases; unmatched junction nucleotides: 10. The CDR3 DNA reads as TGCGCCAGCAATCGGGACCACAGGGGGATGAACACTGAAGCTTTCTTT. Its translation is CASNRDHRGMNTEAFF.